The rows below give T cell receptor beta chains drawn from one sample of a study of blood T cells in healthy people across ages. Via MiXCR, TCRdb re-called the 5' RACE reads, giving one row per CDR3 protein. Among 1.5 million to 2 million distinct CDR3 sequences listed, roughly 27% were seen once. Sequencing used blood. The receptor source for this set is a young woman in good health. Both conserved end residues are trimmed from each CDR3.

V gene	CDR3 protein
TRBV2	ASSSWTGGHGYT
TRBV28	ASSSRTGTGSGANVLT
TRBV14	ASSQDVGGQETQY
TRBV28	ASRLRMFVEQY
TRBV7-2	ASSLTGGTWSTGTQD
TRBV10-1	ASSEEGTTNNEQF
TRBV5-1	ASSFVGQNTDTQY
TRBV4-3	ASSQDPSGQKPQH
TRBV12-3/TRBV12-4	ASSAANDNEQF
TRBV7-2	ANSLAQALSETQY
TRBV5-5	ASSLIYRNNEQF
TRBV12-3/TRBV12-4	ASSWGDAYEQY
TRBV7-2	ASSSTGMHTEAF
TRBV7-9	ASSFTAGGTDTQY
TRBV5-1	ASSLGGREYYEQY
TRBV12-5	ASAGTGVETQY
TRBV7-2	ASSLALAPYEQY
TRBV20-1	SALAGGSDTQY
TRBV11-2	ASSRLPGVRNSPLH
TRBV12-3/TRBV12-4	ASSITGDTQY
TRBV3-1	ASSPDSGIGTDTQY
TRBV7-2	ASSLDFSGGETQY
TRBV7-6	ASSSLIGDTQY
TRBV20-1	SAPRTRPGQGYGYT
TRBV19	ASSIHRRASETQY
TRBV7-9	ASSLTGARRIQETQY
TRBV5-1	ASSLGFSYEQY
TRBV29-1	SSNRVPLGGYT
TRBV4-2	ASSQVTDRGTEAF
TRBV28	ASREGALGTEAF
TRBV3-1	ASSQVQGNNEQF
TRBV7-8	ASSAARDPGGSGRYEQY
TRBV7-2	ASRIDEQRYNEQF
TRBV6-5	ASSYSIRSGGPRDEQF
TRBV6-2/TRBV6-3	ASSYGASYNEQF
TRBV5-1	ASSEGTAATNEKRF
TRBV12-3/TRBV12-4	ATSFKSQGWKDTQY
TRBV12-5	ASGLPTGLLQY
TRBV20-1	SAVLGGEVDEKLF
TRBV12-3/TRBV12-4	ASSLSTGRGGKLF
TRBV7-2	ASRLPGTRGTQY
TRBV6-5	ASSSPGLAGVPELF
TRBV7-9	ASSRSLAEQETQY
TRBV9	ASSQGLLPHNEQF
TRBV7-3	ASSIAPRQSYNEQF
TRBV20-1	SAGATGDEKLF
TRBV6-2/TRBV6-3	ASSRTHTGELF
TRBV27	ASRGTGEAGYT
TRBV3-1	ASSQGGQGGRNEQF
TRBV5-1	ASSFEGPGYYEQY
TRBV29-1	SVGDRRDRSYLTPSSETQY
TRBV7-2	ASSFLERDTQY
TRBV7-2	ASSRYSYNSPLH
TRBV20-1	SARDRDLGY
TRBV5-1	ASSTRQGSYEQY
TRBV7-9	ASSLKLAGASYEQY
TRBV7-8	ASSFRIAGPTSYEQY